The clone carrying this TCR beta chain was seen a handful of times. What it binds is not known. The data were taken from a study of cytomegalovirus exposure and HLA in healthy donors. Broader study findings: Associated with cytomegalovirus, according to the listing, were 150 to 200 TCR beta chains. First-cohort TCR clusters were later found to tend to co-occur in the 120 or so validation repertoires.

The V and J ends lost 1 base and 2 bases, in that order; junction bases with no gene match: 4. CDR1 SGHTA and CDR2 FQGTGA come from the germline V gene. This CDR3 is built from 16 residues. The data were produced by immunoSEQ multiplex PCR, yet TCRdb's version contains in-frame clones alone and is incomplete. Among about 200,000 clones listed, roughly 81% were seen once. Sequencing was done on a sample of PBMCs. The rearrangement links TRBV7-3 to TRBJ1-2, with 10 bases fitting TRBD1. The clonotype comes from a woman aged 25 to 39 in good health and CMV-seronegative. CDR3 coding DNA: TGTGCCAGCAGCTTAAATGGGGGACAGGGGAACTATGGCTACACCTTC. This translates into CASSLNGGQGNYGYTF.